This entry lists 24 T cell receptor beta chains sequenced from one sample in a study of blood T cell repertoires in COVID-19. Generated by immunoSEQ multiplex PCR, the TCRdb table keeps only in-frame clones and is missing some. This sample has 350,000 to 400,000 clones, with approximately 86% found just once. The source material was peripheral blood. The receptors stem from a woman aged 60-75 years with COVID-19, enrolled during active disease.

The gene calls are TRBV30 and TRBJ2-5; 9 nucleotides line up with TRBD2. V shed 0 bases, J shed 1 base, and the junction held 6 bases outside the gene matches. The CDR3 sequence is 16 residues long. Germline CDR1 GTSNPN, CDR2 SVGIG (reference sequence). The CDR3 DNA reads TGTGCCTGGAGTGTAACCAGCGGGGGGTCCCAAGAGACCCAGTACTTC. Translated, it gives CAWSVTSGGSQETQYF.

This rearrangement joins TRBV7-2 to TRBJ2-7; weak D call: TRBD2 (5 bases). Looked up from germline, CDR1 is SGHTA and CDR2 is FQGNSA. The CDR3 totals 13 residues. Trimming took off 3 bases at V and 4 bases at J, with 10 bases between the two ends. In nucleotides, the CDR3 is TGTGCCAGCAGCTTCAGGCCGGGGTACGAGCAGTACTTC. Translation: CASSFRPGYEQYF. The whole variable domain, filled in from reference TRBV7-2 and TRBJ2-7, reads GAGVSQSPSNKVTEKGKDVELRCDPISGHTALYWYRQSLGQGLEFLIYFQGNSAPDKSGLPSDRFSAERTGGSVSTLTIQRTQQEDSAVYLCASSFRPGYEQYFGPGTRLTVT.

This clone has a handful of counts. The rearrangement uses TRBV7-9 and TRBJ2-2; 11 positions agree with TRBD1. Germline lookup yields CDR1 SEHNR and CDR2 FQNEAQ (reference sequence). The V gene end was trimmed by 5 bases and the J gene end by 5 bases; junction bases not matched to a gene: 4. This CDR3 is 15 amino acids long. The CDR3 region is CASSLRDRGTGELFF. CDR3 nucleotides: TGTGCCAGCAGCCTCCGGGACAGGGGGACCGGGGAGCTGTTTTTT.

The chain is built from TRBV7-2 and TRBJ1-1; weak D call: TRBD1 (6 bases). V lost 5 bases and J 2 bases, leaving 18 bases between the germline ends. CDR1 SGHTA and CDR2 FQGNSA come from the germline V gene. The CDR3 contains 16 residues. Here the CDR3 reads CASSPRGPGGNTEAFF. DNA for the CDR3: TGTGCCAGCAGCCCCCGGGGGCCGGGGGGAAACACTGAAGCTTTCTTT.

V gene TRBV9 combines with J gene TRBJ2-1, with 8 bases identical to TRBD2. The germline CDR1 and CDR2 sequences are SGDLS and YYNGEE. V lost 0 bases, J lost 1 base, and 9 bases stayed unmatched. The CDR3 is 18 residues long. Written as DNA, the CDR3 is TGTGCCAGCAGCGTAGAATCAGCGGGGGATACATCCTACAATGAGCAGTTCTTC. Protein product: CASSVESAGDTSYNEQFF.

V is TRBV7-9 and J is TRBJ2-7, with TRBD2 identical over 7 bases. CDR1 and CDR2 from the germline V gene are SEHNR and FQNEAQ (reference sequence). Trimming took 5 bases from V and 1 from J; bases not matched to a gene: 5. The length of the CDR3 is 14 residues. The CDR3 DNA reads as TGTGCCAGCAGCGCTTTGGGGGGGTCCTACGAGCAGTACTTC. Amino acid sequence: CASSALGGSYEQYF.

This chain uses TRBV7-6 with TRBJ2-7; the D gene is possibly TRBD1 (5 bases). V gave up 5 bases and J gave up 3 bases, with 11 bases separating them. In germline, CDR1 is SGHVS, CDR2 FNYEAQ. There are 13 residues in the CDR3. CDR3 coding DNA: TGTGCCAGCAGCAAGGGGCCAAACTACGAGCAGTACTTC. This encodes CASSKGPNYEQYF.

The V call is TRBV7-3, the J call TRBJ1-2; 8 bases match TRBD1. CDR1 SGHTA and CDR2 FQGTGA come from the germline V gene. The CDR3 consists of 14 residues. J lost 4 bases, V lost 5 bases, and 6 bases had no gene match. CDR3 coding DNA: TGTGCCAGCAGCACTGGACAGGGACTCTATGGCTACACCTTC. Protein sequence: CASSTGQGLYGYTF.

Only a few counts were recorded for this clone. The V gene is TRBV14, the J gene TRBJ2-5, with D possibly being TRBD1 (6 bases). Germline V lookup: CDR1 SGHDN, CDR2 FVKESK. The V end was cut by 2 bases, the J end by 1 base, with 11 bases between. The length of the CDR3 is 15 residues. In DNA, the CDR3 is TGTGCCAGCAGCCAAAGGACAGTAAGCCAAGAGACCCAGTACTTC. It codes for CASSQRTVSQETQYF.

The rearrangement joins TRBV6-5 to TRBJ2-2; perhaps TRBD1 as D (5 bases). Germline-derived CDR1 and CDR2 are MNHEY and SVGAGI. V lost 4 bases and J 0 bases, leaving 12 bases between the germline ends. This CDR3 spans 16 amino acids. CDR3 coding DNA: TGTGCCAGCAGTTCCTTGGACACAGCGAACACCGGGGAGCTGTTTTTT. Protein product: CASSSLDTANTGELFF.

This clone was observed a single time. This rearrangement joins TRBV7-3 to TRBJ2-2; possible D gene TRBD1, 5 bases. This CDR3 region has 15 residues. Germline CDR1 is SGHTA and CDR2 is FQGTGA. V lost 5 bases and J 3 bases, leaving 13 bases between the germline ends. The CDR3 sequence: CASSPRQTDTGELFF. DNA of the CDR3: TGTGCCAGCAGCCCAAGGCAGACAGACACCGGGGAGCTGTTTTTT.

This clone appeared once. The chain combines TRBV4-1 with TRBJ1-4; 11 bases map to TRBD1. The V gene's germline CDR1 is MGHRA and CDR2 YSYEKL. The CDR3 runs 15 residues. V lost 6 bases to trimming and J lost 6 bases; unmatched junction nucleotides: 6. The CDR3 DNA follows: TGCGCCAGCAGGCGCCCGGGACAGGGGGATGAAAAACTGTTTTTT. Amino acid sequence: CASRRPGQGDEKLFF.

V is TRBV6-2 or TRBV6-3 and J is TRBJ2-5; no reliable D call. Trimming took off 6 bases at V and 5 bases at J, with 10 bases between the two ends. The CDR3 length is 12 residues. Germline V gene data show CDR1 as MNHEY and CDR2 as SVGEGT. Written as DNA, the CDR3 is TGTGCCAGCAGCTCCCTCCGGGAGACCCAGTACTTC. Encoded protein: CASSSLRETQYF.

The chain is built from TRBV7-3 and TRBJ2-7; possible D gene TRBD1, 7 bases. The germline V gene has CDR1 SGHTA and CDR2 FQGTGA. CDR3 length: 15 residues. Trimming shortened V by 4 bases and J by 6 bases, and 19 bases separated the two germline ends. The CDR3 loop reads CASSSIPPGGSEQYF. CDR3 nucleotide sequence: TGTGCCAGCAGCTCCATACCCCCAGGGGGGAGCGAGCAGTACTTC.

The chain links TRBV3-1 (or the pseudogene TRBV3-2) to TRBJ1-6; maybe TRBD1 (6 bases). From germline, CDR1 is LGHDT and CDR2 YNNKEL (reference sequence). This CDR3 region has 15 residues. The germline V and J ends were trimmed by 1 base and 6 bases, with 10 bases remaining between them. The CDR3, as DNA: TGTGCCAGCAGCCAAGCGACAGGAGGTAATTCACCCCTCCACTTT. Its protein product is CASSQATGGNSPLHF.

V is TRBV7-2 and J is TRBJ2-5; 8 bases align to TRBD1. The CDR3 has 14 amino acids. Germline loops: CDR1 SGHTA, CDR2 FQGNSA. V shed 3 bases and J 4 bases; nucleotides not matched to a gene: 4. CDR3: CASSFRGQLETQYF. DNA of the CDR3: TGTGCCAGCAGCTTCAGGGGGCAGTTAGAGACCCAGTACTTC.

The chain uses TRBV20-1 and TRBJ1-2; no clear D. The germline gives CDR1 DFQATT, CDR2 SNEGSKA (reference sequence). The V end was cut by 3 bases, the J end by 2 bases, with 4 bases between. The CDR3 totals 11 residues. The CDR3 protein is CSASLNYGYTF. The CDR3 bases are TGCAGTGCTAGTCTGAACTATGGCTACACCTTC.

The V call is TRBV10-2, the J call TRBJ1-4; D is possibly TRBD1 (5 bases). The CDR3 loop spans 12 amino acids. Germline V CDR1 and CDR2: WSHSY, SAAADI. Trimming shortened V by 6 bases and J by 6 bases, and 8 bases separated the two germline ends. CDR3 sequence: CASRQVDEKLFF. The CDR3 DNA reads TGCGCCAGCAGACAGGTTGATGAAAAACTGTTTTTT.

This sequence joins TRBV5-1 and TRBJ2-3, with 7 bases lining up with TRBD2. With V trimmed by 4 bases and J by 4 bases, 9 bases remained unmatched. This CDR3 has 15 residues. Germline V gives CDR1 SGHRS, CDR2 YFSETQ. CDR3 in DNA: TGCGCCAGCAGCCGGCTGGGTGGGGGGGCAGATACGCAGTATTTT. This encodes CASSRLGGGADTQYF.

The chain employs TRBV3-1 (or the pseudogene TRBV3-2) and TRBJ1-2, with 9 bases lining up with TRBD1. Germline V lookup: CDR1 LGHDT, CDR2 YNNKEL (reference sequence). The CDR3 is made up of 15 amino acids. The J segment lost 8 bases and the V segment lost 0 bases, leaving 7 bases of the junction unmatched. For the CDR3, the DNA is TGTGCCAGCAGCCAAGATCGCCGACAGGGGGGCGGCTACACCTTC. Its protein is CASSQDRRQGGGYTF.

This chain joins TRBV7-8 and TRBJ2-1; 7 bases match TRBD2. Germline V gives CDR1 SGHVS, CDR2 FQNEAQ. The ends lost 8 bases at V and 4 bases at J; junction bases unmatched: 11. The CDR3 sequence is 15 residues long. CDR3 loop: CASSIGGSKYNEQFF. As DNA, the CDR3 is TGTGCCAGCTCCATCGGGGGGTCTAAATACAATGAGCAGTTCTTC.

This sequence joins TRBV6-5 and TRBJ2-1; D perhaps matches TRBD2 (5 bases). With 0 bases removed from V and 0 bases from J, the gap between germline ends came to 9 bases. Looked up from germline, CDR1 is MNHEY and CDR2 is SVGAGI. The CDR3 is made up of 16 amino acids. The CDR3: CASSYSPGYSYNEQFF. The CDR3, as DNA: TGTGCCAGCAGTTACTCTCCGGGGTACTCCTACAATGAGCAGTTCTTC.

This clone occurred many times. V gene TRBV6-2 or TRBV6-3 combines with J gene TRBJ2-3; D unresolved. V lost 2 bases to trimming and J lost 2 bases, with 11 bases between them. CDR1 is MNHEY and CDR2 is SVGEGT in the germline V gene. The CDR3 length is 15 residues. The CDR3 region is CASSYPHGSTDTQYF. The CDR3 nucleotides read TGTGCCAGCAGTTACCCCCACGGGTCCACAGATACGCAGTATTTT.

This chain uses TRBV27 with TRBJ1-1, with D maybe TRBD1 (6 bases). V dropped 11 bases and J dropped 7 bases, with 14 bases sitting between them. Germline V lookup: CDR1 MNHEY, CDR2 SMNVEV (reference sequence). The CDR3 contains 11 residues. CDR3 nucleotides: TGTGCCTCCGGTAGGGGGGGTGAAGCTTTCTTT. This gives the protein CASGRGGEAFF.